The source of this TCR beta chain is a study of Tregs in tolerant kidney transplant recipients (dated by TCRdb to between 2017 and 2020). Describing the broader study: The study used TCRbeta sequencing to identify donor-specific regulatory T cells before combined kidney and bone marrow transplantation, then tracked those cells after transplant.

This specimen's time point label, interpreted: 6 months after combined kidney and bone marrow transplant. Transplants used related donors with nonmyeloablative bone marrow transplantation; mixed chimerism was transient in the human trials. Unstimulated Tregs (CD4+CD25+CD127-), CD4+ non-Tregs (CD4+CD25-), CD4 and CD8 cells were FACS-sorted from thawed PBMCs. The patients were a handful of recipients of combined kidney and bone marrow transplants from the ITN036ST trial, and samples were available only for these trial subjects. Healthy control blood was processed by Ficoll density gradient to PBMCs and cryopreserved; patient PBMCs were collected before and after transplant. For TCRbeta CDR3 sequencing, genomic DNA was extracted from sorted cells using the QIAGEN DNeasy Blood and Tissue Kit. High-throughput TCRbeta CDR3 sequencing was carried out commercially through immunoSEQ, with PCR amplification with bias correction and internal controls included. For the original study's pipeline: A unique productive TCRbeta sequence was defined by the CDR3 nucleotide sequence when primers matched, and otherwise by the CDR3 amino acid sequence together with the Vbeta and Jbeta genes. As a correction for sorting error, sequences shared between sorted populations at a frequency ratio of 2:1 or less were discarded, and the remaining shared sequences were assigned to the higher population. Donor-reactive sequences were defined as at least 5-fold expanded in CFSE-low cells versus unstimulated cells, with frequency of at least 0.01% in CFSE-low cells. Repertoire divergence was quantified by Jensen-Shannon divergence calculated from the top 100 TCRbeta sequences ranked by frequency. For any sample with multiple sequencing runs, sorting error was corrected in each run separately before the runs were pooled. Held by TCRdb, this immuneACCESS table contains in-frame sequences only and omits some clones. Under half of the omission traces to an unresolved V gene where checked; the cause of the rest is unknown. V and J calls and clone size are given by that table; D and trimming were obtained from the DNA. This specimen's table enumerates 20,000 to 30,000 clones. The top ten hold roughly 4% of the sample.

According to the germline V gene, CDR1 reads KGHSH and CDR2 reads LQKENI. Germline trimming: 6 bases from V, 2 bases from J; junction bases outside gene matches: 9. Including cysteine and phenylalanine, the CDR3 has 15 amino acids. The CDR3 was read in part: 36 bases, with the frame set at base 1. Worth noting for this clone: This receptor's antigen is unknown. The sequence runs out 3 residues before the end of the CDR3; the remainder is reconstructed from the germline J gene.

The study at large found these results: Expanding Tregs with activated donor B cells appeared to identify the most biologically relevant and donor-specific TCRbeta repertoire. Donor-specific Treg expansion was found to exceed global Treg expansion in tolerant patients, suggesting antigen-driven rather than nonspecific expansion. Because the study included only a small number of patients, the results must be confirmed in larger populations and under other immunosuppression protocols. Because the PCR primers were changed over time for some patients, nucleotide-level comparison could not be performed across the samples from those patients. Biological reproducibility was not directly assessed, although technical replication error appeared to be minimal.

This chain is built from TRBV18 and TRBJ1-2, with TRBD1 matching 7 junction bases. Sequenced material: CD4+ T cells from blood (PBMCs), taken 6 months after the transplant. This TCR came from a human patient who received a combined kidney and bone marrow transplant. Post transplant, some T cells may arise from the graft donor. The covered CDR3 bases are TGTGCCAGCTCCCACGGGGCGACAGGGAACTATGGC. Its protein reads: CASSHGATGNYG. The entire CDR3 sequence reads CASSHGATGNYGYTF. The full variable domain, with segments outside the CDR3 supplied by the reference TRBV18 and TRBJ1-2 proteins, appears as NAGVMQNPRHLVRRRGQEARLRCSPMKGHSHVYWYRQLPEEGLKFMVYLQKENIIDESGMPKERFSAEFPKEGPSILRIQQVVRGDSAAYFCASSHGATGNYGYTFGSGTRLTVV.